This T cell receptor (beta chain) was sequenced in a study of T cell repertoires in cytomegalovirus infection. As for the study in general: CMV infection plus the matching HLA type was flagged by public TCR beta signatures. Study-wide points: Of the TCR beta families, the public ones yielded a cumulative frequency that identified carriers of CMV plus the relevant HLA. Clonotypes of TCR beta that were HLA-C-restricted and CMV-specific dominated the ex vivo response.

Turning to this clonotype: Its antigen is still unknown.

MiXCR was run by TCRdb on the reads, yielding one entry per CDR3 protein. The repertoire holds around 450,000 distinct CDR3 sequences, with 30% to 40% as singletons. The CDR3 extends over 16 amino acids. Germline trimming cut 4 bases from V and 4 bases from J; bases unmatched to any gene: 9. CDR1 is PRHDT, CDR2 FYEKMQ, per germline (reference sequence). V and J are TRBV13 and TRBJ2-7; 11 bases line up with TRBD1. The receptor comes from a human donor in good health (CMV status not recorded). Some clones in this sample may be carry-over from other donors' samples. Material for sequencing was PBMCs. The CDR3 sequence: CASSSPTGTGGYEQYF. CDR3 in DNA: TGTGCCAGCAGCTCCCCCACCGGGACAGGGGGTTACGAGCAGTACTTC.